The present TCR beta chain was sequenced within a study of beta chain features in type 1 diabetes. Trimming stripped 3 bases from V and 8 bases from J, with 25 bases between. CDR1 and CDR2 (germline): MDHEN, SYDVKM. This CDR3 region has 17 residues. This clone was counted once. Expressed TCRB transcripts were sequenced because the isolated RNA had all been reverse transcribed beforehand. The method was immunoSEQ multiplex PCR; TCRdb's version includes in-frame clones alone and lacks a portion of them. The sample lists more than 300,000 clones; around an eighth were seen once. This sequence was found in a man aged 18 to 29 in good health. Material for sequencing was naive CD4+ T cells from blood. This sequence joins TRBV28 and TRBJ1-2, with D possibly being TRBD1 (5 bases). This chain's CDR3 is CASSLPTGRAPQRGYTF. The CDR3 DNA is TGTGCCAGCAGTTTGCCCACAGGCCGGGCTCCTCAGAGAGGCTACACCTTC.